This T cell receptor beta chain was obtained from a study of blood T cells in healthy people across ages. The sample holds a few counts of this clonotype. Its cognate antigen is unknown. The CDR3 is made up of 15 amino acids. V gave up 3 bases and J gave up 1 base; unmatched junction bases: 8. Germline assignment: CDR1 DFQATT and CDR2 SNEGSKA (reference sequence). Per sample, a minimum of 6.5 million PBMCs were isolated. Study-wide results and caveats: Researchers deemed the diversity estimates from one million T cells underestimates.

It was with a sample-barcoded 5' primer and a J-beta primer mix that a second PCR of about 7 to 12 cycles was run. TCRdb called the 5' RACE reads again in MiXCR, with one record for every CDR3 protein. The data show around 1.1 million distinct CDR3 sequences, with under 40% seen just once and approximately 14% held by the top ten. The sequence derives from a young man in good health. Sequenced sample: blood. The V gene is TRBV20-1, the J gene TRBJ1-1; TRBD1 aligns across 7 bases. CDR3 bases: TGCAGTGCTAGCTTTCCGACAGGGCCGAACACTGAAGCTTTCTTT. Translating it yields CSASFPTGPNTEAFF.